A single TCR beta chain is shown here with its context. The specificity of this receptor is unknown. There are no base qualities to consult, and no much larger clone falls within one base. The data derive from a study of OX40 agonist ivuxolimab in advanced cancers. For context, the study as a whole: Ivuxolimab was a fully human IgG2 agonistic monoclonal antibody targeting the costimulatory receptor OX40 (CD134). The paper describes the monotherapy dose-escalation part (N of about 52 patients) of the phase I trial of ivuxolimab. Of the approximately 53 patients in dose escalation, some 20 had hepatocellular carcinoma, some 15 had melanoma, 9 had renal cell carcinoma and 9 had head and neck cancer. Partial responses occurred in three dose-escalation patients, of whom one had hepatocellular carcinoma and two had cutaneous melanoma. Prior anti-PD-1, anti-PD-L1 or anti-CTLA-4 therapy was permitted, and checkpoint inhibitors had been received by less than 45% of dose-escalation patients. The purpose of peripheral TCRbeta sequencing was to test whether ivuxolimab changed TCR sequence diversity and led to clonal T-cell expansion. Intravenous ivuxolimab was administered to patients every 2 weeks at six dose levels: 0.01, 0.1, 0.3, 1.5, 3 and 10 mg/kg. A male proportion of around 81% and a mean age of roughly 58 years, ranging from 23 to 79, were recorded for the dose-escalation cohort. Study-wide findings and limitations: At doses of 0.1 to 3.0 mg/kg, clonal expansion of both CD4+ and CD8+ T cells in blood was seen between baseline and week 6. After ivuxolimab, more expanded clones were found on average in CD8+ T cells than in CD4+ T cells. Low levels of normalized T-cell clonal expansion were also shown by some nonresponding patients. The antigen specificity of the clonally expanded peripheral T cells was not determined. In the 0.1-3.0 mg/kg groups, partial responders were among the patients with the lowest normalized peripheral clonal expansion, particularly in CD8+ T cells.

Genomic DNA was isolated from the sorted cells so that the TCRbeta CDR3 region could be sequenced. The immunoSEQ Assay was used for sequencing of TCRbeta CDR3 regions. TCRdb holds this immuneACCESS table with in-frame rearrangements only. Some clones are missing; in checked studies, unresolved V genes explain under half, and the rest has no known cause. This sample comprises tens of thousands of clones, about nine tenths of them detected only once. Approximately 1.1% of the sample lies in the top ten. Patients with a history of autoimmune disease or receiving systemic immunosuppression were excluded from the trial. Peripheral blood for TCR sequencing was collected from all dose cohorts at baseline, on cycle 4 day 1, and on cycle 7 day 1. The samples were drawn from a first-in-human, open-label, multicenter phase I dose-escalation trial of ivuxolimab. Adults with locally advanced or metastatic melanoma, renal cell, hepatocellular, or head and neck squamous cell carcinoma were enrolled in the trial. CD4+ and CD8+ T cells were sorted separately from peripheral blood before TCR sequencing.

The germline ends are 11 bases apart after V is trimmed by 0 bases and J by 5 bases. Via the germline V gene, CDR1 is SGHTS and CDR2 YDEGEE. From its cysteine to its phenylalanine, the CDR3 spans 14 amino acids. Left in the record is the CDR3 DNA by itself, 42 bases read in frame from the first base. The sequence is built from TRBV5-8 and TRBJ1-1; a tentative D call is TRBD1 (5 bases match). This clonotype was sampled from an adult with an advanced solid tumor such as melanoma, head and neck, liver or kidney cancer. The sample was CD4+ or CD8+ T cells sorted from blood, taken in a trial of the OX40 agonist ivuxolimab. The CDR3 amino acid sequence is: CASSLGGDVTEAFF. The nucleotide sequence reads as follows: TGTGCCAGCAGCTTGGGGGGGGACGTTACTGAAGCTTTCTTT.